One sample yielded the 15 T cell receptor beta chains listed below, sequenced in a study of technical replicates of blood from a few donors. Produced via immunoSEQ multiplex PCR; TCRdb's table is partial and in-frame only. The sample lists 65,000 to 70,000 clones; about 90% were seen once. Material for sequencing was PBMCs. These receptors were taken from a human donor in good health. Some clones in this sample may be carry-over from other donors' samples.

V is TRBV5-1 and J is TRBJ1-6; D is possibly TRBD1 (5 bases). This CDR3 region has 14 residues. V was clipped by 2 bases and J by 6 bases, with 9 bases between them. CDR1 is SGHRS and CDR2 is YFSETQ in the germline V gene. This CDR3 reads CASSLDQGNSPLHF. CDR3 nucleotide sequence: TGCGCCAGCAGCTTAGACCAGGGTAATTCACCCCTCCACTTT. The variable domain in full, completed from reference TRBV5-1 and TRBJ1-6, reads KAGVTQTPRYLIKTRGQQVTLSCSPISGHRSVSWYQQTPGQGLQFLFEYFSETQRNKGNFPGRFSGRQFSNSRSEMNVSTLELGDSALYLCASSLDQGNSPLHFGNGTRLTVT.

This sequence joins TRBV7-2 and TRBJ2-5; D gene uncertain. The V gene lost 5 bases and the J gene lost 5 bases, with 15 bases spanning the gap. The CDR3 is made up of 14 amino acids. Germline CDR1 reads SGHTA; CDR2 reads FQGNSA. The CDR3 sequence: CASSPLTYSETQYF. CDR3 nucleotide sequence: TGTGCCAGCAGCCCTCTGACATACAGCGAGACCCAGTACTTC.

This clone was seen just once. V gene TRBV7-9 combines with J gene TRBJ2-7; 10 bases match TRBD2. This CDR3 spans 15 amino acids. V dropped 2 bases and J dropped 6; count of bases not matched to a gene: 7. Germline-derived CDR1 and CDR2 are SEHNR and FQNEAQ (reference sequence). This chain's CDR3 is CASSLMASGSGEQYF. The CDR3 coding sequence is TGTGCCAGCAGCTTAATGGCTAGCGGGAGTGGCGAGCAGTACTTC.

This sequence joins TRBV6-5 and TRBJ2-5; the D is unclear. Germline CDR1 MNHEY, CDR2 SVGAGI. The CDR3 spans 13 residues. Trimming removed 11 bases at V and 5 bases at J, with 18 bases between. CDR3 in DNA: TGTGCCGCACCGGCGGTATCCTGCGAGACCCAGTACTTC. Protein sequence: CAAPAVSCETQYF.

This chain uses TRBV7-2 with TRBJ2-1; 10 positions agree with TRBD1. Losses at the gene ends were 5 bases for V and 6 bases for J; bases not matched to a gene: 7. The CDR3 loop spans 15 amino acids. CDR1 and CDR2 (germline): SGHTA, FQGNSA. CDR3 in DNA: TGTGCCAGCAGCGGATCCGGGACAGGGGCCAATGAGCAGTTCTTC. Its translation: CASSGSGTGANEQFF.

In its sample, this clone was seen many times. This chain links TRBV7-3 with TRBJ2-6; 7 bases are shared with TRBD2. Per the germline V gene, CDR1 is SGHTA and CDR2 is FQGTGA. Trimming took 1 base from V and 2 from J; bases not matched to a gene: 2. The CDR3 sequence is 16 residues long. This chain's CDR3 is CASSLSAGAGANVLTF. The CDR3 DNA is TGTGCCAGCAGCTTAAGTGCGGGGGCTGGGGCCAACGTCCTGACTTTC.

This clone was detected a few times. This chain links TRBV4-2 with TRBJ2-1; 7 bases line up with TRBD2. V shed 2 bases and J 7 bases; nucleotides not matched to a gene: 11. This CDR3 is 16 amino acids long. Germline values: CDR1 LGHNA, CDR2 YNFKEQ. The CDR3 DNA sequence: TGTGCCAGCAGCCAACCCGGGACTATCACGAGAAATGAGCAGTTCTTC. Translation gives CASSQPGTITRNEQFF.

In nucleotides, the CDR3 is TGTGCCAGCAGCACGCGGACTAGCGGGAGTTACGAGCAGTACTTC. Translating gives CASSTRTSGSYEQYF. This sequence joins TRBV21-1 and TRBJ2-7; the table calls TRBD2, which could not be checked here. TRBV21-1 is a listed pseudogene. The CDR3 is made up of 15 amino acids.

V and J are TRBV5-1 and TRBJ2-1, with 9 bases lining up with TRBD2. The length of the CDR3 is 15 residues. Looked up from germline, CDR1 is SGHRS and CDR2 is YFSETQ. The ends lost 5 bases at V and 7 bases at J; junction bases unmatched: 10. The DNA for the CDR3 is TGCGCCAGCAGGGCTAGCGGGACCATTGGGAATGAGCAGTTCTTC. Amino acids: CASRASGTIGNEQFF.

This chain connects TRBV7-9 to TRBJ2-5, with TRBD1 matching 7 bases. The CDR3 extends over 16 amino acids. Per germline, CDR1 SEHNR and CDR2 FQNEAQ (reference sequence). With 5 bases clipped from V and 2 bases from J, the junction kept 11 bases outside the gene matches. CDR3 nucleotides: TGTGCCAGCAGCCATCAGGATCCGGGACAGCAAGAGACCCAGTACTTC. This gives the protein CASSHQDPGQQETQYF.

This clone was seen more than once but under ten times. This rearrangement joins TRBV29-1 to TRBJ1-1; no clear D. Germline V gene sequence: CDR1 SQVTM, CDR2 ANQGSEA. V lost 7 bases and J 4 bases, leaving 13 bases between the germline ends. The CDR3 consists of 12 residues. In DNA, the CDR3 is TGCAGCGCCGTACGCGGAAGCACTGAAGCTTTCTTT. This encodes CSAVRGSTEAFF.

The CDR3 DNA follows: TGTGCCAGCAGGCGGACTAGCAGCGGCACAGATACGCAGTATTTT. Amino acid sequence: CASRRTSSGTDTQYF. This rearrangement joins TRBV6-5 to TRBJ2-3; 8 nucleotides align to TRBD2. The CDR3 is made up of 15 amino acids. Germline trimming cut 6 bases from V and 1 base from J; bases unmatched to any gene: 6. Germline assignment: CDR1 MNHEY and CDR2 SVGAGI.

This clone has just one count. The chain combines TRBV18 with TRBJ2-1; perhaps TRBD1 as D (6 bases). The ends were cut back, 2 bases at V and 9 bases at J, with 14 bases in the middle. The CDR3 has 14 residues. Germline CDR1 reads KGHSH; CDR2 reads LQKENI. The CDR3 loop is CASSPDRTSTEQFF. CDR3 in DNA: TGTGCCAGCTCACCAGACAGGACAAGCACTGAGCAGTTCTTC.

This chain uses TRBV7-3 with TRBJ2-2; TRBD2 aligns across 8 bases. With V trimmed by 4 bases and J by 8 bases, 6 bases remained unmatched. The CDR3 has 14 residues. Germline CDR1 is SGHTA and CDR2 is FQGTGA. As DNA, the CDR3 is TGTGCCAGCAGCTCCAGACTAGCGCCAGGGGAGCTGTTTTTT. It is translated as CASSSRLAPGELFF.

The chain joins TRBV4-2 to TRBJ2-3; D not resolved. The germline CDR1 and CDR2 sequences are LGHNA and YNFKEQ. Trimming stripped 1 base from V and 6 bases from J, with 5 bases between. The CDR3 is 12 amino acids. CDR3 protein: CASSQGYDTQYF. The CDR3 DNA follows: TGTGCCAGCAGCCAAGGTTATGATACGCAGTATTTT.